The sequence of this T cell receptor (beta chain) was determined in a study of spatial heterogeneity in lung cancer. There are many counts of this clonotype. What it binds is not known. TCRdb re-called the 5' RACE reads with MiXCR, one entry per CDR3 protein. The sample shows approximately 39,000 distinct CDR3 sequences, about 6% of them seen only once. The CDR3 is 16 amino acids. The V gene end was trimmed by 2 bases and the J gene end by 7 bases; junction bases not matched to a gene: 8. The germline CDR1 and CDR2 sequences are SGHAT and FQDESV (reference sequence). Specified time point: sample taken at primary tumor resection. Whole RNA from tumor, nontumor lung or frozen PBMC was sequenced unsorted. Untreated early-stage non-small cell lung cancer patients, around 72 in total, were the donors. Overall study findings and caveats: Ubiquitous expanded tumor TCRs were observed in blood more at resection than follow-up.

This sequence originates from a male donor with early-stage non-small cell lung cancer. This specimen was PBMCs, taken at surgery. V and J are TRBV11-1 and TRBJ1-6; 7 bases fit TRBD1. CDR3 coding DNA: TGTGCCAGCAGCTTATCAACCGGGACAGTAAATTCACCCCTCCACTTT. This gives the protein CASSLSTGTVNSPLHF.